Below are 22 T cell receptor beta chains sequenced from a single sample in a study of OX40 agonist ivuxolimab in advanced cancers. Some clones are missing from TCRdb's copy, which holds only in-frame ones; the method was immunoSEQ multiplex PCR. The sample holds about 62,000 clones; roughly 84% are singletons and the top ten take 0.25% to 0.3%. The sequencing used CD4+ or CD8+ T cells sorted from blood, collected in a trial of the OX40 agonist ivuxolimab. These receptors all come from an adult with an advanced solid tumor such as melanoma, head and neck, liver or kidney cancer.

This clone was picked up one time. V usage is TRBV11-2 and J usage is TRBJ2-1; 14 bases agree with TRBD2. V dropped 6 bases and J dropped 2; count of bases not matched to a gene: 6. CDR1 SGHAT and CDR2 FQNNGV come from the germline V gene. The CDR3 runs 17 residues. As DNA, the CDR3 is TGTGCCAGCAGGGATAGACTAGCGGGAGGGCCCTACAATGAGCAGTTCTTC. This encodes CASRDRLAGGPYNEQFF.

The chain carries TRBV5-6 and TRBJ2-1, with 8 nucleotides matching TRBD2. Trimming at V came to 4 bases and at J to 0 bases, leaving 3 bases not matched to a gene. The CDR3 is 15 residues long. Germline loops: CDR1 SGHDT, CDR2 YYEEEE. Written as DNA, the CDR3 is TGTGCCAGCAGCATCAGCGGGAGCTCCTACAATGAGCAGTTCTTC. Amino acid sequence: CASSISGSSYNEQFF. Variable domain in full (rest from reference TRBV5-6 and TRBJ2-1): DAGVTQSPTHLIKTRGQQVTLRCSPKSGHDTVSWYQQALGQGPQFIFQYYEEEERQRGNFPDRFSGHQFPNYSSELNVNALLLGDSALYLCASSISGSSYNEQFFGPGTRLTVL.

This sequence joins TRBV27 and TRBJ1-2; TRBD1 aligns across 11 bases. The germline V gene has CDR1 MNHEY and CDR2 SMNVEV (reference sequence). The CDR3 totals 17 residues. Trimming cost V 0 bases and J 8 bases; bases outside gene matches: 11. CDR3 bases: TGTGCCAGCAGTTTATCGCTGGGAGGACAGGGGGCGATCGGCTACACCTTC. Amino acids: CASSLSLGGQGAIGYTF.

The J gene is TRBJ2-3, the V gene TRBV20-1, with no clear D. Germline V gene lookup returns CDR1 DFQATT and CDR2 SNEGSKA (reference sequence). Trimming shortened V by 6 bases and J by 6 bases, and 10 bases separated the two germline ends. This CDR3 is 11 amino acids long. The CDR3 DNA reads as TGCAGTGCCCACCATGCGGATACGCAGTATTTT. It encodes CSAHHADTQYF.

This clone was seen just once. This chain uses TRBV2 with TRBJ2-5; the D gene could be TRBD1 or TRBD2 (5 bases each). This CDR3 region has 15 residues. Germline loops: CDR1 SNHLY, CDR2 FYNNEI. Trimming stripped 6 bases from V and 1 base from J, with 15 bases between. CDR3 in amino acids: CASRGRSPIQETQYF. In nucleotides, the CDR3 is TGTGCCAGCAGGGGACGGTCTCCAATCCAAGAGACCCAGTACTTC.

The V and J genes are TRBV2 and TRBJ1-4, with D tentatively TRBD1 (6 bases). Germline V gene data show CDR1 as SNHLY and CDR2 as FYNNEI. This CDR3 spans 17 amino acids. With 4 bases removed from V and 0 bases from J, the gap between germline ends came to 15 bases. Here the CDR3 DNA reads TGTGCCAGCAGTGGGGCCAGGACAGTTGCAACTAATGAAAAACTGTTTTTT. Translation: CASSGARTVATNEKLFF.

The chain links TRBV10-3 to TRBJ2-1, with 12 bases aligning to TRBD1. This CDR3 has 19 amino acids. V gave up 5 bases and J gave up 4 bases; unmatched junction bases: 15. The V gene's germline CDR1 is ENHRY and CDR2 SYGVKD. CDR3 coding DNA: TGTGCCATCAGTATGGGACAGGGGGCCGCTAGCGGAGCTTACAATGAGCAGTTCTTC. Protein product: CAISMGQGAASGAYNEQFF.

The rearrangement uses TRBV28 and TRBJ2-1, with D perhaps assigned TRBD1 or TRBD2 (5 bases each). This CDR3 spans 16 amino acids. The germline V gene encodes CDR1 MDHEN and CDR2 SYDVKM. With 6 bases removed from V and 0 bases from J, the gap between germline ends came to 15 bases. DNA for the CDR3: TGTGCCAGCAGAGGAAGGGGAGAGGACTCCTACAATGAGCAGTTCTTC. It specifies CASRGRGEDSYNEQFF.

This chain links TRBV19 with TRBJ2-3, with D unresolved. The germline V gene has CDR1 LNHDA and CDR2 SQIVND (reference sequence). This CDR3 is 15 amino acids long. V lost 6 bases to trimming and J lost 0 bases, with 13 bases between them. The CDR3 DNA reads TGTGCCAGTAGCGTCGGCGACTCTAGCACAGATACGCAGTATTTT. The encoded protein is CASSVGDSSTDTQYF.

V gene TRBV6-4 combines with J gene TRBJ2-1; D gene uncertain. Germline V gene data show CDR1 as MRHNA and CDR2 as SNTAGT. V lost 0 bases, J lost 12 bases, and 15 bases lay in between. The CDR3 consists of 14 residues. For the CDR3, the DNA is TGTGCCAGCAGTGACTCGAGTGCTGGAGTAGGGCAGTTCTTC. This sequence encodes CASSDSSAGVGQFF.

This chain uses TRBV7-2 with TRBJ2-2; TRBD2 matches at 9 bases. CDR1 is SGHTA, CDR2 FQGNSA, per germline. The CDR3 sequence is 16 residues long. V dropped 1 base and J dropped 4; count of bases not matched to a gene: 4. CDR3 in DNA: TGTGCCAGCAGCTTAGTTGCGGGAGGGCGCACCGGGGAGCTGTTTTTT. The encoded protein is CASSLVAGGRTGELFF.

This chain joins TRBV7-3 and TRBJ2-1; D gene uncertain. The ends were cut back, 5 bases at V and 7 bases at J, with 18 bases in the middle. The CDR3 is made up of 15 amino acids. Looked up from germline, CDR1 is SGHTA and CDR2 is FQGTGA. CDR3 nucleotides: TGTGCCAGCAGCCCCCGGCGGAGCAACGAAAATGAGCAGTTCTTC. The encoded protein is CASSPRRSNENEQFF.

This CDR3 is CASSIQGGVGTGAFF. The CDR3 DNA reads as TGTGCCAGTAGTATCCAAGGAGGGGTCGGGACAGGAGCTTTCTTT. V is TRBV19 and J is TRBJ1-1; 8 positions agree with TRBD1. Germline V gene sequence: CDR1 LNHDA, CDR2 SQIVND (reference sequence). This CDR3 is 15 amino acids long. Trimming cost V 3 bases and J 10 bases; bases outside gene matches: 13.

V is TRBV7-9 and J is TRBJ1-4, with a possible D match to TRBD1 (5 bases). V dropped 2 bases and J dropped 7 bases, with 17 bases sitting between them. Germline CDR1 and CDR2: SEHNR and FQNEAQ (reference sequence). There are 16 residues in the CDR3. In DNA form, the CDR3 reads TGTGCCAGCAGCTTATTTGTCACGACAGTGAGTGAAAAACTGTTTTTT. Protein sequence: CASSLFVTTVSEKLFF.

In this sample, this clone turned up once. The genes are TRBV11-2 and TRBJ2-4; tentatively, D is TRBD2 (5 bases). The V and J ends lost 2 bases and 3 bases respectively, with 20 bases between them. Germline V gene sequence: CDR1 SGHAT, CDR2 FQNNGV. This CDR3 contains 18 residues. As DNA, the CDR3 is TGTGCCAGCAGCTTACGTTTAGCTGGACTCGGAGGCAAAAACATTCAGTACTTC. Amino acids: CASSLRLAGLGGKNIQYF.

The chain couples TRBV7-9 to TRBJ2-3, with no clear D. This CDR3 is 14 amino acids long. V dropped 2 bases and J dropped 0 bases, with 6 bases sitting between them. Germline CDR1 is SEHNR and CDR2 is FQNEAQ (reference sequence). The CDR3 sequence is CASSLYDSTDTQYF. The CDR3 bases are TGTGCCAGCAGCTTATATGACAGCACAGATACGCAGTATTTT.

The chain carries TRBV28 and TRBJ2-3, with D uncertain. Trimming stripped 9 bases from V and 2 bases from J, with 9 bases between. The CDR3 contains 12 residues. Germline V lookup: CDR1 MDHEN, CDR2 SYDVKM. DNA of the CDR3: TGTGCCAGTCGACTTTCCACAGATACGCAGTATTTT. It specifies CASRLSTDTQYF.

CDR3 in DNA: TGTGCCAGCAGCTTGGGGGGACTTCCCACGGGGGTGAACACTGAAGCTTTCTTT. Amino acids: CASSLGGLPTGVNTEAFF. The chain has TRBV5-4 and TRBJ1-1, with D possibly matching TRBD1 (5 bases). Per germline, CDR1 SGHNT and CDR2 YYREEE (reference sequence). V was clipped by 0 bases and J by 0 bases, with 18 bases between them. There are 18 residues in the CDR3.

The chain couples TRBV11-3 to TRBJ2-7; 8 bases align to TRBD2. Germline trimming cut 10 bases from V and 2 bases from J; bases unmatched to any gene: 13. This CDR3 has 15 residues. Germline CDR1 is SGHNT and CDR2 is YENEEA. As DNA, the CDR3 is TGTGCCAACACCCCGGGGGGGGCAGGGACCTACGAGCAGTACTTC. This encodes CANTPGGAGTYEQYF.

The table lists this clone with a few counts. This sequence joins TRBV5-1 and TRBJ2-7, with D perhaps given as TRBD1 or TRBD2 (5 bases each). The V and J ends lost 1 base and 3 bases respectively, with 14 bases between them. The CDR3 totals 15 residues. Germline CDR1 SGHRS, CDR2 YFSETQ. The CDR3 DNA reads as TGCGCCAGCAGCTTGTCCACAGGAGGTATCTACGAGCAGTACTTC. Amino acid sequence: CASSLSTGGIYEQYF.

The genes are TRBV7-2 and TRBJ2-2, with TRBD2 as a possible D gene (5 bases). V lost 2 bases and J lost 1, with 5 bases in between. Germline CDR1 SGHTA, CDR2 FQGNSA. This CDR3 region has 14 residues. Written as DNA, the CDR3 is TGTGCCAGCAGCTTAAGCGGGAACACCGGGGAGCTGTTTTTT. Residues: CASSLSGNTGELFF. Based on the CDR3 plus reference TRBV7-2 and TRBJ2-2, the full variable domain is GAGVSQSPSNKVTEKGKDVELRCDPISGHTALYWYRQSLGQGLEFLIYFQGNSAPDKSGLPSDRFSAERTGGSVSTLTIQRTQQEDSAVYLCASSLSGNTGELFFGEGSRLTVL.

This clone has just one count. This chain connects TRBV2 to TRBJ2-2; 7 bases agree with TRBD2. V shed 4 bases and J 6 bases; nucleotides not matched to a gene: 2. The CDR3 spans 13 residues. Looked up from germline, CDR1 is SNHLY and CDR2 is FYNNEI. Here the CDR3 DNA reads TGTGCCAGCAGTGGGGCGGGAGCCGGGGAGCTGTTTTTT. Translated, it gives CASSGAGAGELFF.